This T cell receptor (beta chain) was found in a study of CD8+CD57+ T cells in acquired aplastic anemia. There are 13 residues in the CDR3. Between the trimmed V and J ends, which lost 8 bases and 0 bases, there was a span of 8 bases. Germline V gene data show CDR1 as ENHRY and CDR2 as SYGVKD. The template for TCR beta VDJ and CDR3 sequence profiling was genomic DNA. TCRdb re-called the reads with MiXCR, one entry per CDR3 protein. This sample has roughly 180,000 distinct CDR3 sequences, with about 64% found just once. The sequencing sample was made of sorted CD4+, CD8+, or CD8+CD57+ T cells (not recorded which) from PBMCs. The chain recombines TRBV10-3 with TRBJ1-5; no clear D. This sequence originates from a human donor with severe aplastic anemia or a healthy control (not recorded which). CDR3 in amino acids: CAIAADSNQPQHF. CDR3 in DNA: TGTGCCATCGCCGCGGATAGCAATCAGCCCCAGCATTTT.